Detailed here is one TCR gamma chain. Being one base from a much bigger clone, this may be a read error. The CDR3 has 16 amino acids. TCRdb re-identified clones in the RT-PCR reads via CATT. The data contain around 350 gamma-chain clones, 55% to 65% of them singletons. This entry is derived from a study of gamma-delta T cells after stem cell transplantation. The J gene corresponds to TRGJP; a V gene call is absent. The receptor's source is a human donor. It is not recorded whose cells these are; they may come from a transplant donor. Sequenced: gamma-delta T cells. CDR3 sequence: CALWEVQELGKKIKVF. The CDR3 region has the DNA TGTGCCTTGTGGGAGGTTCAAGAGTTGGGCAAAAAAATCAAGGTATTT.